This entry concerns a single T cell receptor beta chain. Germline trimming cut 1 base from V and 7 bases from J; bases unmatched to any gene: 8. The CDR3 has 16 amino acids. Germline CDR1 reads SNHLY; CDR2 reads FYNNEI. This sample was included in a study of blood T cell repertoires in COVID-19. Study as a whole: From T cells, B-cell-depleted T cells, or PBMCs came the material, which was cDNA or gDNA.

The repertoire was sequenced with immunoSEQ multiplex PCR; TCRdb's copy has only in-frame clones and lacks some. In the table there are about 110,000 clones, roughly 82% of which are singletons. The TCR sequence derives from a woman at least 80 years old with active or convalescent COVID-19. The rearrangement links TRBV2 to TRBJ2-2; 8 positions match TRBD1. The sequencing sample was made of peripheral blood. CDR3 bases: TGTGCCAGCAGTGAAGGGGCAGGGGGCTTCGGCGGGGAGCTGTTTTTT. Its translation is CASSEGAGGFGGELFF.